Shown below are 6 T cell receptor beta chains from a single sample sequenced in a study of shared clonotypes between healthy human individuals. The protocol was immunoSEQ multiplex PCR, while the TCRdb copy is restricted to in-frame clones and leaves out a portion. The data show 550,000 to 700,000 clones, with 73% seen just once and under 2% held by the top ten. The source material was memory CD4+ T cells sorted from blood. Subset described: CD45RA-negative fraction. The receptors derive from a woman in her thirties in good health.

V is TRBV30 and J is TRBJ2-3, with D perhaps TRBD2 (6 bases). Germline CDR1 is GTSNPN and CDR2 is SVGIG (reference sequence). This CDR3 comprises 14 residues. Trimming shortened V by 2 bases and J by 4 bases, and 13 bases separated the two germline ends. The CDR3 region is CAWSLEGVADTQYF. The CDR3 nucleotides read TGTGCCTGGAGTCTGGAGGGAGTGGCAGATACGCAGTATTTT.

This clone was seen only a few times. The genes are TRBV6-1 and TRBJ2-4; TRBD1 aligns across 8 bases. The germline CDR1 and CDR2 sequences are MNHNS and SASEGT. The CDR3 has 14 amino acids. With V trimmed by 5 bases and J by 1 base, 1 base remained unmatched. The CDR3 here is CASSRTGAKNIQYF. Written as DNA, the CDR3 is TGTGCCAGCAGTAGGACAGGGGCCAAAAACATTCAGTACTTC.

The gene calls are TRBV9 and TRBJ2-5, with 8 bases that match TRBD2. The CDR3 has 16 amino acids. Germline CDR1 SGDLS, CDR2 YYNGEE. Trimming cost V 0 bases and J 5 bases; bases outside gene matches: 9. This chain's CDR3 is CASSVVGAGVGETQYF. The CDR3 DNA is TGTGCCAGCAGCGTAGTAGGAGCGGGAGTAGGGGAGACCCAGTACTTC.

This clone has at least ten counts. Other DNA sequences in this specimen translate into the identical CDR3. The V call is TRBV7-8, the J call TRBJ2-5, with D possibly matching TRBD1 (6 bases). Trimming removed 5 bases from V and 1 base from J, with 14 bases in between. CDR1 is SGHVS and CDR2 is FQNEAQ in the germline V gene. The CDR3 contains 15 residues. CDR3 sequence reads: CASSPGDHLQETQYF. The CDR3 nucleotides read TGTGCCAGCAGCCCAGGGGACCACCTCCAAGAGACCCAGTACTTC.

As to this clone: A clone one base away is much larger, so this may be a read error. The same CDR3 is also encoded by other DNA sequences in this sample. CDR3: CASSGLYEQYF. CDR3 sequence (DNA): TGTGCCAGCAGTGGCCTCTACGAGCAGTACTTC. V gene TRBV2 combines with J gene TRBJ2-7; D remains unclear. The V and J ends lost 4 bases and 3 bases respectively, with 4 bases between them. CDR3 length equals 11 residues. Germline V lookup: CDR1 SNHLY, CDR2 FYNNEI.

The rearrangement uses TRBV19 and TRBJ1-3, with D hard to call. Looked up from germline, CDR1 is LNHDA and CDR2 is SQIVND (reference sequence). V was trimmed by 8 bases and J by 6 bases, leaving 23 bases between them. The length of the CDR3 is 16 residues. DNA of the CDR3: TGTGCCAGTCGCCGAGGAGACCGAACTCTTCTAAACACCATATATTTT. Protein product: CASRRGDRTLLNTIYF.